Below are 25 T cell receptor beta chains sequenced from a single sample in a study of blood T cells in healthy people across ages. The authors ran a second PCR of about 6 to 11 cycles using a sample-barcoded 5' primer and a J-beta primer mix. TCRdb re-analysed the 5' RACE reads in MiXCR, keeping a single row per CDR3 protein. The sample yields approximately 800,000 distinct CDR3 sequences, about 59% seen once. The sequencing input was blood. The receptor set was obtained from a man aged 30-40 years in good health.

The chain joins TRBV27 to TRBJ1-2; maybe TRBD1 (6 bases). V was cut by 2 bases and J by 2 bases, with 12 bases left in between. Germline loops: CDR1 MNHEY, CDR2 SMNVEV (reference sequence). There are 15 residues in the CDR3. CDR3 in amino acids: CASSLIPGTNYGYTF. CDR3 in DNA: TGTGCCAGCAGTTTAATTCCCGGGACAAACTATGGCTACACCTTC.

A few counts support this clonotype. J is TRBJ2-5 and V is TRBV7-2; D assignment may be TRBD1 or TRBD2 (6 bases each). The germline CDR1 and CDR2 sequences are SGHTA and FQGNSA. This CDR3 has 16 residues. Trimming shortened V by 0 bases and J by 5 bases, and 16 bases separated the two germline ends. The CDR3 bases are TGTGCCAGCAGCTTAGCGCTAAGGGGGGTTCAGGAGACCCAGTACTTC. This sequence encodes CASSLALRGVQETQYF.

This chain joins TRBV7-2 and TRBJ1-6; 7 bases are a match to TRBD1. The CDR3 has 16 amino acids. V was pared by 5 bases and J by 3 bases, with 7 bases of the junction left unmatched. From germline, CDR1 is SGHTA and CDR2 FQGNSA. Here the CDR3 reads CASSLGQVRYNSPLHF. The CDR3 region has the DNA TGTGCCAGCAGCCTCGGACAGGTGCGCTATAATTCACCCCTCCACTTT. The full variable domain, rest sourced from reference TRBV7-2 and TRBJ1-6, is GAGVSQSPSNKVTEKGKDVELRCDPISGHTALYWYRQSLGQGLEFLIYFQGNSAPDKSGLPSDRFSAERTGGSVSTLTIQRTQQEDSAVYLCASSLGQVRYNSPLHFGNGTRLTVT.

The J gene is TRBJ2-4, the V gene TRBV4-2; D call uncertain. The end of the DNA fits TRBJ2-5 better, so the J call may be wrong. CDR3 length equals 15 residues. The germline gives CDR1 LGHNA, CDR2 YNFKEQ. CDR3 sequence (DNA): TGTGCCAGCAGCCAAGAGGCGCGGATTCAAGAGACCCAGTACTTC. It translates to CASSQEARIQETQYF.

This clonotype was picked up a small number of times. The chain links TRBV5-1 to TRBJ2-7; TRBD1 aligns across 9 bases. CDR1 and CDR2 (germline): SGHRS, YFSETQ. The length of the CDR3 is 14 residues. With 1 base clipped from V and 3 bases from J, the junction kept 2 bases outside the gene matches. CDR3 sequence reads: CASSLWDRVYEQYF. The CDR3 nucleotides read TGCGCCAGCAGCTTGTGGGACAGGGTCTACGAGCAGTACTTC. Supplemented by reference TRBV5-1 and TRBJ2-7, the full variable domain reads KAGVTQTPRYLIKTRGQQVTLSCSPISGHRSVSWYQQTPGQGLQFLFEYFSETQRNKGNFPGRFSGRQFSNSRSEMNVSTLELGDSALYLCASSLWDRVYEQYFGPGTRLTVT.

The chain combines TRBV20-1 with TRBJ2-1; D gene ambiguous. Germline-derived CDR1 and CDR2 are DFQATT and SNEGSKA (reference sequence). This CDR3 is 15 amino acids long. Trimming removed 6 bases from V and 0 bases from J, with 15 bases in between. CDR3: CSAKRLESSYNEQFF. CDR3 bases: TGCAGTGCCAAAAGGCTCGAGAGCTCCTACAATGAGCAGTTCTTC.

This clonotype was picked up one time. The chain couples TRBV2 to TRBJ2-5, with D unclear. Per the germline V gene, CDR1 is SNHLY and CDR2 is FYNNEI. The CDR3 spans 12 residues. V gave up 6 bases and J gave up 5 bases, with 10 bases separating them. The CDR3 nucleotides read TGTGCCAGCAGCGACCCTTGGGAGACCCAGTACTTC. Translation gives CASSDPWETQYF.

The chain combines TRBV20-1 with TRBJ2-3, with 10 nucleotides matching TRBD2. The CDR3 is made up of 14 amino acids. V dropped 6 bases and J dropped 2; count of bases not matched to a gene: 5. Germline CDR1 reads DFQATT; CDR2 reads SNEGSKA (reference sequence). CDR3 protein: CSAPSGGATDTQYF. The CDR3 coding sequence is TGCAGTGCGCCGAGCGGGGGGGCCACAGATACGCAGTATTTT.

J is TRBJ1-2 and V is TRBV5-1; D call uncertain. Germline values: CDR1 SGHRS, CDR2 YFSETQ. Trimming stripped 3 bases from V and 3 bases from J, with 9 bases between. The CDR3 runs to 13 residues. The CDR3 coding sequence is TGCGCCAGCAGCTCCGACGGGGACTATGGCTACACCTTC. It encodes CASSSDGDYGYTF.

The chain employs TRBV6-2 or TRBV6-3 and TRBJ2-5, with D possibly being TRBD2 (6 bases). The J call may be in error: the DNA end matches TRBJ2-7 better. CDR1 is MNHEY and CDR2 is SVGEGT in the germline V gene. This CDR3 comprises 16 residues. The CDR3 sequence: CASSFLRRDRLYEQYF. Here the CDR3 DNA reads TGTGCCAGCAGTTTTTTAAGGCGGGACCGACTCTACGAGCAGTACTTC.

V usage is TRBV13 and J usage is TRBJ2-1; TRBD1 agrees at 7 bases. The CDR3 contains 14 residues. Losses at the gene ends were 5 bases for V and 7 bases for J; bases not matched to a gene: 8. CDR1 and CDR2 from the germline V gene are PRHDT and FYEKMQ (reference sequence). The CDR3 DNA reads TGTGCCAGCAGCGAGAGACCCAGGGGGAATGAGCAGTTCTTC. Amino acid sequence: CASSERPRGNEQFF.

This clonotype occurred a few times. The junction and the germline gene differ at one end; a read error may be behind it. The V gene is TRBV29-1, the J gene TRBJ2-3; D unresolved. Germline loops: CDR1 SQVTM, CDR2 ANQGSEA. CDR3 length equals 12 residues. The chain's CDR3 is CSVETSTDTQYF. CDR3 nucleotides: TGCAGCGTTGAAACGAGCACGGATACGCAGTATTTT.

This clonotype was observed a handful of times. This rearrangement joins TRBV20-1 to TRBJ2-3; 10 positions agree with TRBD1. V was pared by 3 bases and J by 5 bases, with 5 bases of the junction left unmatched. This CDR3 has 14 amino acids. Looked up from germline, CDR1 is DFQATT and CDR2 is SNEGSKA (reference sequence). The CDR3 DNA reads as TGCAGTGCTAGGGGACAGGGGTTTAGAGATACGCAGTATTTT. It codes for CSARGQGFRDTQYF.

The gene calls are TRBV6-2 or TRBV6-3 and TRBJ2-2, with D perhaps matching TRBD1 (6 bases). The germline gives CDR1 MNHEY, CDR2 SVGEGT. This CDR3 has 17 amino acids. Trimming cost V 6 bases and J 1 base, with 18 bases left between them. The CDR3 reads CASSYPPGQLNTGELFF. The DNA for the CDR3 is TGTGCCAGCAGCTACCCACCGGGACAACTGAACACCGGGGAGCTGTTTTTT.

CDR3 sequence reads: CASSQEDNVKYEQYF. CDR3 nucleotide sequence: TGTGCCAGCAGCCAAGAGGACAACGTCAAATACGAGCAGTACTTC. This chain links TRBV4-2 with TRBJ2-7, with D possibly TRBD1 on 5 matching bases. The CDR3 spans 15 residues. The germline gives CDR1 LGHNA, CDR2 YNFKEQ. Deletions cut 0 bases from V and 4 bases from J, with 13 bases between.

V and J are TRBV20-1 and TRBJ2-7; D unresolved. CDR1 and CDR2 from the germline V gene are DFQATT and SNEGSKA (reference sequence). The CDR3 contains 13 residues. Trimming removed 0 bases from V and 1 base from J, with 7 bases in between. This CDR3 is CSARDQVSYEQYF. The CDR3 bases are TGCAGTGCTAGAGATCAAGTTTCCTACGAGCAGTACTTC.

The genes are TRBV29-1 and TRBJ2-7; TRBD2 agrees at 7 bases. CDR3 length: 15 residues. V dropped 5 bases and J dropped 9; count of bases not matched to a gene: 19. The V gene's germline CDR1 is SQVTM and CDR2 ANQGSEA. The chain's CDR3 is CSVSQSGPGGSGQYF. The CDR3 DNA reads TGCAGCGTTTCCCAATCCGGCCCCGGGGGGTCGGGGCAGTACTTC.

This chain uses TRBV29-1 with TRBJ2-7; the match to TRBD1 covers 9 bases. This CDR3 has 15 amino acids. Per the germline V gene, CDR1 is SQVTM and CDR2 is ANQGSEA. V trimming: 6 bases; J trimming: 5 bases; junction bases outside the gene matches: 14. The CDR3 DNA reads as TGCAGCGTGGATCCTCTTGGGACAGGGAGCCACGAGCAGTACTTC. This codes for CSVDPLGTGSHEQYF.

V gene TRBV2 combines with J gene TRBJ2-2, with D unresolved. Germline V gene lookup returns CDR1 SNHLY and CDR2 FYNNEI. The germline V and J ends were trimmed by 3 bases and 0 bases, with 8 bases remaining between them. The CDR3 loop spans 15 amino acids. CDR3 in DNA: TGTGCCAGCAGTGAGAACTCCGCGAACACCGGGGAGCTGTTTTTT. Its translation: CASSENSANTGELFF.

This chain connects TRBV5-1 to TRBJ2-3; D not resolved. The CDR3 is 14 amino acids. Germline CDR1 is SGHRS and CDR2 is YFSETQ. V lost 3 bases and J 0 bases, leaving 8 bases between the germline ends. Written as DNA, the CDR3 is TGCGCCAGCAGCTCTCTACCTAGCACAGATACGCAGTATTTT. This translates into CASSSLPSTDTQYF.

The V and J genes are TRBV7-8 and TRBJ2-1, with D perhaps TRBD1 or TRBD2 (5 bases each). TRBJ2-7 matches the DNA end more closely, so the J call is doubtful. The CDR3 is 17 amino acids. The germline V gene has CDR1 SGHVS and CDR2 FQNEAQ. CDR3 bases: TGTGCCAGCAGCTTTACATCCCGGGACCCGGTTCCCTCCGAGCAGTACTTC. Translation gives CASSFTSRDPVPSEQYF.

A word on this clonotype: This may come from a read error, since a much larger clone is one base off. This chain joins TRBV9 and TRBJ2-5; 9 bases fit TRBD1. The end of the DNA fits TRBJ2-7 better, so the J call may be wrong. Germline-derived CDR1 and CDR2 are SGDLS and YYNGEE. The CDR3 totals 15 residues. Here the CDR3 reads CAISPGQGRAYEQYF. The CDR3 coding sequence is TGTGCCATCAGCCCGGGACAGGGAAGGGCCTACGAGCAGTACTTC.

J is TRBJ2-7 and V is TRBV12-3 or TRBV12-4, with 7 nucleotides matching TRBD1. Germline trimming cut 6 bases from V and 2 bases from J; bases unmatched to any gene: 4. This CDR3 has 13 residues. CDR3 loop: CASRPRGTYEQYF. The CDR3 nucleotides are TGTGCCAGCAGACCCAGGGGGACCTACGAGCAGTACTTC.

The chain has TRBV25-1 and TRBJ2-1; tentatively, D is TRBD1 or TRBD2 (5 bases each). The CDR3 extends over 14 amino acids. Looked up from germline, CDR1 is MGHDK and CDR2 is SYGVNS. V was trimmed by 2 bases and J by 8 bases, leaving 13 bases between them. CDR3 residues: CASSEGGRRYEQFF. The CDR3 DNA follows: TGTGCCAGCAGTGAAGGGGGTAGACGGTATGAGCAGTTCTTC.

The chain carries TRBV5-4 and TRBJ2-3, with D hard to call. The CDR3 sequence is 14 residues long. V was pared by 5 bases and J by 7 bases, with 17 bases between. Germline-derived CDR1 and CDR2 are SGHNT and YYREEE (reference sequence). DNA for the CDR3: TGTGCCAGCAGATTCCCAGGTTCGGGCAATACGCAGTATTTT. Translated: CASRFPGSGNTQYF.